The 17 T cell receptor beta chains in this list originate from one sample, sequenced in a study of blood T cell repertoires in COVID-19. The method was immunoSEQ multiplex PCR; TCRdb's version includes in-frame clones alone and lacks a portion of them. The sample contains roughly 120,000 clones, 90% of which appear only once. Sequencing was carried out using peripheral blood. The origin of the receptors is a man aged 45-60 years with active COVID-19.

V and J are TRBV19 and TRBJ1-3, with TRBD1 as a possible D gene (5 bases). Germline V gene sequence: CDR1 LNHDA, CDR2 SQIVND (reference sequence). This CDR3 is built from 15 residues. The V and J ends lost 5 bases and 2 bases respectively, with 13 bases between them. The CDR3 nucleotides read TGTGCCAGTAGTCTTGACGGGGGAACTGGAAACACCATATATTTT. It is translated as CASSLDGGTGNTIYF.

CDR3 in DNA: TGTGCCAGTAGTCCATACAGGCGCGATAGCAATCAGCCCCAGCATTTT. This translates into CASSPYRRDSNQPQHF. The chain carries TRBV19 and TRBJ1-5; TRBD1 is a possible D gene (5 bases). Germline CDR1 and CDR2: LNHDA and SQIVND (reference sequence). The length of the CDR3 is 16 residues. Between the trimmed V and J ends, which lost 5 bases and 0 bases, there was a span of 14 bases.

The gene calls are TRBV12-3 or TRBV12-4 and TRBJ2-3; no clear D. This CDR3 has 13 residues. The V gene lost 5 bases and the J gene lost 2 bases, with 8 bases spanning the gap. CDR3 loop: CASSPRDTDTQYF. The CDR3, as DNA: TGTGCCAGCAGTCCACGAGACACAGATACGCAGTATTTT.

V gene TRBV7-9 combines with J gene TRBJ2-2, with 8 bases fitting TRBD1. Looked up from germline, CDR1 is SEHNR and CDR2 is FQNEAQ (reference sequence). V lost 6 bases and J lost 0; bases outside the gene matches: 3. The CDR3 covers 15 residues. The CDR3, as DNA: TGTGCCAGCAGAGGACAGGGCCCGAACACCGGGGAGCTGTTTTTT. As protein: CASRGQGPNTGELFF.

The chain uses TRBV24-1 and TRBJ2-6; D gene unclear. This CDR3 spans 15 amino acids. Looked up from germline, CDR1 is KGHDR and CDR2 is SFDVKD. Trimming pared 2 bases from V and 2 bases from J, leaving 6 bases between. The CDR3 coding sequence is TGTGCCACCAGTGATTCGGTTACTGGGGCCAACGTCCTGACTTTC. Its protein product is CATSDSVTGANVLTF.

This chain uses TRBV19 with TRBJ1-5; TRBD1 matches at 12 bases. This CDR3 spans 16 amino acids. The ends lost 10 bases at V and 4 bases at J; junction bases unmatched: 11. Germline V lookup: CDR1 LNHDA, CDR2 SQIVND (reference sequence). For the CDR3, the DNA is TGTGCCACCAACAAGGGACAGGGGGCAAGGAATCAGCCCCAGCATTTT. Amino acid sequence: CATNKGQGARNQPQHF.

This rearrangement joins TRBV6-9 to TRBJ1-2; TRBD1 matches 7 bases. The ends lost 6 bases at V and 7 bases at J; junction bases unmatched: 26. Germline V gene data show CDR1 as MNHGY and CDR2 as SVAAGI. The CDR3 runs to 19 residues. CDR3 protein: CASSLRGDMEGGGGFGYTF. DNA for the CDR3: TGTGCCAGCAGCCTCAGGGGGGACATGGAGGGAGGTGGCGGGTTTGGCTACACCTTC.

V gene TRBV3-1 (or the pseudogene TRBV3-2) combines with J gene TRBJ1-2, with D unresolved. This CDR3 spans 14 amino acids. Looked up from germline, CDR1 is LGHDT and CDR2 is YNNKEL (reference sequence). With 1 base removed from V and 3 bases from J, the gap between germline ends came to 9 bases. CDR3: CASSQGALDYGYTF. In DNA, the CDR3 is TGTGCCAGCAGCCAAGGGGCTTTGGACTATGGCTACACCTTC.

The chain has TRBV7-2 and TRBJ2-7, with 11 bases matching TRBD2. Looked up from germline, CDR1 is SGHTA and CDR2 is FQGNSA. The CDR3 has 13 residues. With V trimmed by 2 bases and J by 6 bases, 0 bases remained unmatched. The CDR3 loop reads CASSLTSGGEQYF. The CDR3 coding sequence is TGTGCCAGCAGCTTAACTAGCGGGGGCGAGCAGTACTTC.

V usage is TRBV4-1 and J usage is TRBJ2-2; D unclear. Germline CDR1 is MGHRA and CDR2 is YSYEKL. With 1 base removed from V and 8 bases from J, the gap between germline ends came to 5 bases. This CDR3 is built from 12 residues. As DNA, the CDR3 is TGCGCCAGCAGCCAAGTATCTGGGGAGCTGTTTTTT. Translating it yields CASSQVSGELFF.

V is TRBV9 and J is TRBJ2-1; D is possibly TRBD2 (6 bases). There are 16 residues in the CDR3. The ends were cut back, 0 bases at V and 0 bases at J, with 10 bases in the middle. The germline gives CDR1 SGDLS, CDR2 YYNGEE. The CDR3 sequence is CASSVAGAGSYNEQFF. CDR3 nucleotide sequence: TGTGCCAGCAGCGTAGCAGGAGCGGGCTCCTACAATGAGCAGTTCTTC.

A single count supports this clone. Germline and junction disagree at one end, which may indicate a read error. This sequence joins TRBV2 and TRBJ2-1; 9 bases are shared with TRBD2. CDR1 and CDR2 from the germline V gene are SNHLY and FYNNEI. The CDR3 spans 14 residues. CDR3 sequence (DNA): TGTGCCAGCAGTCAAGCGGGAGGATACAATGAGCAGTTCTTC. Encoded protein: CASSQAGGYNEQFF. Based on the CDR3 plus reference TRBV2 and TRBJ2-1, the full variable domain is EPEVTQTPSHQVTQMGQEVILRCVPISNHLYFYWYRQILGQKVEFLVSFYNNEISEKSEIFDDQFSVERPDGSNFTLKIRSTKLEDSAMYFCASSQAGGYNEQFFGPGTRLTVL.

The V and J genes are TRBV3-1 (or the pseudogene TRBV3-2) and TRBJ2-5; a possible D gene is TRBD2 (5 bases). Trimming cost V 4 bases and J 5 bases, with 17 bases left between them. The CDR3 extends over 15 amino acids. Germline lookup yields CDR1 LGHDT and CDR2 YNNKEL (reference sequence). CDR3 amino acids: CASSPLRAAAETQYF. In DNA, the CDR3 is TGTGCCAGCAGCCCATTGAGGGCCGCGGCGGAGACCCAGTACTTC.

V and J are TRBV6-6 and TRBJ1-5; D is perhaps TRBD1 (6 bases). CDR1 is MNHNY, CDR2 SVGAGI, per germline (reference sequence). CDR3 size: 15 residues. V was clipped by 3 bases and J by 7 bases, with 16 bases between them. The CDR3 DNA follows: TGTGCCAGCAGTTATCCGAGGGGGTCGGGGCAGCCCCAGCATTTT. This codes for CASSYPRGSGQPQHF.

The gene calls are TRBV28 and TRBJ2-5, with TRBD2 matching over 7 bases. In germline, CDR1 is MDHEN, CDR2 SYDVKM. J was trimmed by 1 base and V by 5 bases; bases with no gene match: 10. There are 16 residues in the CDR3. The chain's CDR3 is CASSPLTRGIQETQYF. In nucleotides, the CDR3 is TGTGCCAGCAGTCCCCTGACGCGGGGGATCCAAGAGACCCAGTACTTC.

This clone was counted a single time. The CDR3 region is CASNQQGRVNSPLHF. CDR3 DNA sequence: TGTGCCAGCAATCAACAGGGTCGGGTCAATTCACCCCTCCACTTT. This chain connects TRBV6-5 to TRBJ1-6; TRBD1 might be the D (6 bases). Trimming stripped 7 bases from V and 7 bases from J, with 17 bases between. Germline values: CDR1 MNHEY, CDR2 SVGAGI. CDR3 length equals 15 residues.

The CDR3 nucleotides read TGTGCCAGCTCACCTCGCAGGGGAAACCAAGAGACCCAGTACTTC. It specifies CASSPRRGNQETQYF. This chain joins TRBV18 and TRBJ2-5; possible D gene TRBD1, 6 bases. Germline V gene data show CDR1 as KGHSH and CDR2 as LQKENI. This CDR3 region has 15 residues. Trimming removed 3 bases at V and 0 bases at J, with 11 bases between. Full variable domain (outside the CDR3, taken from reference TRBV18 and TRBJ2-5): NAGVMQNPRHLVRRRGQEARLRCSPMKGHSHVYWYRQLPEEGLKFMVYLQKENIIDESGMPKERFSAEFPKEGPSILRIQQVVRGDSAAYFCASSPRRGNQETQYFGPGTRLLVL.